This is a list of T cell receptor beta chains from one sample in a study of blood T cell repertoires in COVID-19. Only in-frame clones appear in the TCRdb table, and some are missing; sequencing was by immunoSEQ multiplex PCR. The table has 150,000 or so clones, about three quarters seen once. The sequenced sample was peripheral blood. The receptors here all came from a woman between 50 and 59 years old with active or convalescent COVID-19. The CDR3 runs from the conserved cysteine through the conserved F or W. D genes are given only for firm matches. A row's size may be missing; if present it is once, few, many or a size class.

abundance,d_gene,j_gene,v_gene,CDR3nt,CDR3aa
-,TRBD1,TRBJ1-4,TRBV5-1,TGCGCCAGCAGCTTCTCCCCGGGACAGAATGAAAAACTGTTTTTT,CASSFSPGQNEKLFF
-,TRBD2,TRBJ2-1,TRBV18,TGTGCCAGCTCGACTAGCGGGAGGGCCCATGAGCAGTTCTTC,CASSTSGRAHEQFF
-,TRBD2,TRBJ2-1,TRBV5-1,TGCGCCAGCAGCTTGGGGGCTAGCGGGGCCTACAATGAGCAGTTCTTC,CASSLGASGAYNEQFF
-,-,TRBJ2-7,TRBV11-2,TGTGCCAGCAGCCTGGGGCAGGGACTCTCCTACGAGCAGTACTTC,CASSLGQGLSYEQYF
-,-,TRBJ1-6,TRBV7-6,TGTGCCAGCAGCCCCCAGGGGTATAATTCACCCCTCCACTTT,CASSPQGYNSPLHF
-,-,TRBJ2-3,TRBV29-1,TGCAGCGTAGTAGTGGATACGCAGTATTTT,CSVVVDTQYF
many,TRBD1,TRBJ2-6,TRBV11-2,TGTGCCAGCAGCTCCCTGCGCGGGACAGGGGGCGCGGGGGCCAACGTCCTGACTTTC,CASSSLRGTGGAGANVLTF
-,-,TRBJ1-5,TRBV7-2,TGTGCCAGCAGCTTAGCGCTTGGAGGGGCTGGGAATCAGCCCCAGCATTTT,CASSLALGGAGNQPQHF
-,TRBD2,TRBJ2-1,TRBV5-1,TGCGCCAGCAGCCCGACTAGCGGGGGGGCCAATGAGCAGTTCTTC,CASSPTSGGANEQFF
-,-,TRBJ2-7,TRBV18,TGTGCCAGCTCACCAGAAACAGGGAGTAACTACGAGCAGTACTTC,CASSPETGSNYEQYF
once,-,TRBJ2-7,TRBV7-2,TGTGCCAGCAGCTCCCGCAGTGGTGGGGGGGCCATGTACGAGCAGTACTTC,CASSSRSGGGAMYEQYF
-,-,TRBJ2-1,TRBV6-2/TRBV6-3,TGTGCCAGCAGTTACTCGATACCGGGGGATGAGCAGTTCTTC,CASSYSIPGDEQFF
once,TRBD1,TRBJ2-6,TRBV5-5,TGTGCCAGCAGTCGACAGGGGGACTTCTCTGGGGCCAACGTCCTGACTTTC,CASSRQGDFSGANVLTF
few,-,TRBJ2-7,TRBV27,TGTGCCAGCAGTTTTGGGGCAGAGTACTACGAGCAGTACTTC,CASSFGAEYYEQYF
-,-,TRBJ2-5,TRBV28,TGTGCCAGCAGTTTACCTAGGCAAGAGACCCAGTACTTC,CASSLPRQETQYF
-,-,TRBJ1-6,TRBV11-2,TGTGCCAGCAGCCCGGCGACACGTCCAGGCCATTCACCCCTCCACTTT,CASSPATRPGHSPLHF
-,-,TRBJ1-1,TRBV14,TGTGCCAGCAGCCCGAACGGGGGGAGAGGGACTGAAGCTTTCTTT,CASSPNGGRGTEAFF
-,-,TRBJ2-1,TRBV3-1/TRBV3-2,TGTGCCAGCAGCCAATGGGCTAGCGAACTAAATGGCAATGAGCAGTTCTTC,CASSQWASELNGNEQFF
-,TRBD2,TRBJ2-1,TRBV7-2,TGTGCCAGCAGCTTCCCCCAGGGACTAGCGGGCGTCAATGAGCAGTTCTTC,CASSFPQGLAGVNEQFF
-,TRBD1,TRBJ2-3,TRBV28,TGTGCCAGCAGTTCGGGGGACAGGGGAGGCACAGATACGCAGTATTTT,CASSSGDRGGTDTQYF
-,TRBD2,TRBJ2-1,TRBV6-2/TRBV6-3,TGTGCCAGCAGTTACTCGACTAGCGGAGCTACGAATGAGCAGTTCTTC,CASSYSTSGATNEQFF
-,TRBD1,TRBJ1-1,TRBV7-9,TGTGCCAGCAGCCGGACAGGGGGAGAGACTGAAGCTTTCTTT,CASSRTGGETEAFF
-,TRBD2,TRBJ2-3,TRBV7-2,TGTGCCAGCAGCTCCGGACTAGCGGGAGGGGGTACGCAGTATTTT,CASSSGLAGGGTQYF
-,TRBD1,TRBJ1-6,TRBV19,TGTGCCAGTAGTACTACAGGGGGCGGTTCCTATAATTCACCCCTCCACTTT,CASSTTGGGSYNSPLHF
few,-,TRBJ1-4,TRBV9,TGTGCCAGCAGCGACTACGTGGGTGAAAAACTGTTTTTT,CASSDYVGEKLFF
once,TRBD1,TRBJ1-1,TRBV18,TGTGCCAGCTCACTCCAATGGACAGGCGGTAACACTGAAGCTTTCTTT,CASSLQWTGGNTEAFF
-,-,TRBJ1-4,TRBV10-3,TGTGCCAACTCACAGGGTTTGGATGAAAAACTGTTTTTT,CANSQGLDEKLFF
-,-,TRBJ2-1,TRBV30,TGTGCCTGGAGTGGTCCCTGGGGGGAAAGGGGTGAGCAGTTCTTC,CAWSGPWGERGEQFF
-,TRBD1,TRBJ1-1,TRBV19,TGTGCCAGTAGTATATCCGGGACAGCCACTGAAGCTTTCTTT,CASSISGTATEAFF
-,-,TRBJ1-4,TRBV19,TGTGCCAGTAGTATCCAGTTCCCCTACAGCTCAACTAATGAAAAACTGTTTTTT,CASSIQFPYSSTNEKLFF
-,-,TRBJ2-1,TRBV7-6,TGTGCCAGCAGCTTAGCCGGCGCGGGGCGTGAGCAGTTCTTC,CASSLAGAGREQFF
-,TRBD2,TRBJ2-7,TRBV28,TGTGCCAGCAGTTCCCCGGCGACTAGCGGGTCCTACGAGCAGTACTTC,CASSSPATSGSYEQYF
-,TRBD2,TRBJ2-5,TRBV7-9,TGTGCCAGCATCCTCCTTGGGGGAGGGGAAGAGACCCAGTACTTC,CASILLGGGEETQYF
-,TRBD1,TRBJ1-1,TRBV19,TGTGCCAGTGGGGACAGGGTAAACACTGAAGCTTTCTTT,CASGDRVNTEAFF
-,-,TRBJ2-1,TRBV9,TGTGCCAGCAGCGTGGAACTAGCCGCGGGGTTCGGTGAGCAGTTCTTC,CASSVELAAGFGEQFF
-,-,TRBJ1-1,TRBV12-5,TGTGCTAGTGCCCTAACGGGAAAATCTGAAGCTTTCTTT,CASALTGKSEAFF
-,-,TRBJ1-1,TRBV18,TGTGCCAGCTCCCTCGGACAGATGAACACTGAAGCTTTCTTT,CASSLGQMNTEAFF
-,-,TRBJ1-5,TRBV19,TGTGCCAGTAGTACCCTCAATCAGCCCCAGCATTTT,CASSTLNQPQHF
-,-,TRBJ2-5,TRBV30,TGTGCCTGGAGTGGTGGGAGCGGTCAACACCTCGAGACCCAGTACTTC,CAWSGGSGQHLETQYF
-,-,TRBJ2-7,TRBV5-1,TGCGCCAGCAGCTACGGAGGGACTGGGTACGAGCAGTACTTC,CASSYGGTGYEQYF
-,TRBD2,TRBJ2-7,TRBV7-8,TGTGCCAGCAGCTTAGTTTCGGGACTAGCGGGCTACGAGCAGTACTTC,CASSLVSGLAGYEQYF
-,TRBD1,TRBJ1-6,TRBV6-6,TGTGCCAGCAGTTACGCGGGACAGGATAATTCACCCCTCCACTTT,CASSYAGQDNSPLHF
-,-,TRBJ1-1,TRBV4-1,TGCGCCAGCAGTCCGACAGGCCTAAACACTGAAGCTTTCTTT,CASSPTGLNTEAFF
once,TRBD1,TRBJ1-1,TRBV7-2,TGTGCCAGCAGGGGACAGGGGGGGAACACTGAAGCTTTCTTT,CASRGQGGNTEAFF
few,TRBD1,TRBJ1-5,TRBV7-3,TGTGCCAGCAGCCTGACAGGGGGAAGGCCCCAGCATTTT,CASSLTGGRPQHF
-,-,TRBJ1-4,TRBV18,TGTGCCAGCTCACCGATCGGGGGTGACGAGGAAAAACTGTTTTTT,CASSPIGGDEEKLFF
-,-,TRBJ2-3,TRBV7-8,TGTGCCAGCAGCTTAGTCTCTGGCGGGTCGACAGATACGCAGTATTTT,CASSLVSGGSTDTQYF
-,TRBD2,TRBJ2-5,TRBV9,TGTGCCAGCAGCGTTGCAGGGGGAGCGGGGGGAGAGACCCAGTACTTC,CASSVAGGAGGETQYF
-,-,TRBJ1-3,TRBV19,TGTGCCAGTAGTACCGAACCCCGGAGAGGCGGAAACACCATATATTTT,CASSTEPRRGGNTIYF
-,TRBD1,TRBJ2-7,TRBV11-3,TGTGCCAGCAGCTCCGGACAGGGGGAAATGTACGAGCAGTACTTC,CASSSGQGEMYEQYF
-,TRBD2,TRBJ2-3,TRBV5-1,TGCGCCAGCAGCTTAGAGACTAGCGGGGGGGCGTTGGATACGCAGTATTTT,CASSLETSGGALDTQYF
-,TRBD2,TRBJ2-2,TRBV5-1,TGCGCCAGCAGCCCGACGGCGGGGGGGAACACCGGGGAGCTGTTTTTT,CASSPTAGGNTGELFF
-,-,TRBJ2-5,TRBV3-1/TRBV3-2,TGTGCCAGCAGCCAAGAAAGACAGAAACAAGAGACCCAGTACTTC,CASSQERQKQETQYF
-,TRBD1,TRBJ2-1,TRBV19,TGTGCCAGTAGTGGGCGGGACAGGGGGTATAATGAGCAGTTCTTC,CASSGRDRGYNEQFF
-,TRBD2,TRBJ2-1,TRBV7-8,TGTGCCAGCAGCTTAGCAAGCGGGAGCTCCTACAATGAGCAGTTCTTC,CASSLASGSSYNEQFF
-,-,TRBJ1-1,TRBV10-3,TGTGCCATCAGCCCGGAACAGGGGAACACTGAAGCTTTCTTT,CAISPEQGNTEAFF
few,-,TRBJ2-2,TRBV9,TGTGCCAGCAGCGTAGGGCCCACCGGGGAGCTGTTTTTT,CASSVGPTGELFF